This T cell receptor (beta chain) was found in a study of technical replicates of blood from four donors. The CDR3 runs to 15 residues. Looked up from germline, CDR1 is SGHRS and CDR2 is YFSETQ. Deletions cut 1 base from V and 0 bases from J, with 8 bases between. The table came from immunoSEQ multiplex PCR; TCRdb's copy has only in-frame clones and leaves some out. The repertoire holds 79,000 or so clones, with roughly nine tenths as singletons. The receptor comes from a human donor in good health. The rearrangement links TRBV5-1 to TRBJ2-1, with unresolved D. Sequencing input: T cells isolated from PBMCs. CDR3 residues: CASSLTVSSYNEQFF. The CDR3 nucleotides are TGCGCCAGCAGCTTGACGGTTAGCTCCTACAATGAGCAGTTCTTC.